Listed here is a single TCR beta chain. This clone was detected once. The antigen it binds to is not known. Within one base of it there is no much larger clone, and no base qualities were kept. The record originates from a study of siplizumab effects on memory and regulatory T cells (dated by TCRdb to about 2019). A note on the overall study: The study examined how the anti-CD2 antibody siplizumab affects alloreactive T-cell subsets in allogeneic mixed lymphocyte reactions built from human PBMCs.

Library generation was performed with the immunoSEQ multiplex PCR assay. The deep sequencing platform assayed around 10^5 TCR templates per sample. Genomic DNA extracted from sorted T cells was used for TCRbeta CDR3 sequencing. The original methods were these. The R programming language was used for clonal analysis of TCRbeta CDR3 data. Alloreactive CD4+ and CD8+ clones were defined by comparing unstimulated samples with post-reaction CFSE-low samples. Regulatory or non-regulatory origin was assigned to alloreactive CD4+ clones by matching of sequences to sorted unstimulated Treg and non-Treg repertoires. Imported from immuneACCESS, the table was reduced by TCRdb to in-frame sequences with V and J called. These copies leave out some clones; in studies compared against another copy, an unresolved V gene accounts for under half, and the cause of the remainder is not known. V and J calls and clone size come straight from that table; D and trimming were deduced from the DNA. Within this sample are more than 85,000 clones, with over 85% of them counted one time only. Under 1.5% of the sample is taken by the ten largest.

TCRbeta CDR3 sequencing was performed on sorted unstimulated T cells and on proliferating T cells recovered from mixed lymphocyte reactions. Fresh whole blood from fewer than twelve HLA-typed healthy donors was used to isolate PBMCs. On the study overall, not on this receptor specifically: About 80-97% of proliferating CD4+ or CD8+ clones could not be given a naive or memory phenotype. The cumulative frequency of alloreactive sequences that could be traced back to unstimulated CD4+ memory T cells was significantly reduced by siplizumab. Sequences below about 10^-5 frequency were poorly captured, so only a minor fraction of alloreactive clones could be mapped to unstimulated subsets. Whether proliferating Tregs from siplizumab cultures were suppressive was not functionally confirmed. In reactions with siplizumab, an average of about 62% of mappable alloreactive CD4+ clones were Treg-derived, compared with roughly 27% in control reactions. Unstimulated naive T cells appeared more diverse than memory T cells, and naive cells seemed to contribute substantially to the alloresponse.

There are 11 amino acids in the CDR3, from cysteine to phenylalanine inclusive. Only CDR3 DNA remains: 33 bases, in frame from the first base. V gives up 10 bases and J gives up 3 bases, and the segment between their germline ends measures 11 bases. CDR1 and CDR2 are drawn from the germline V gene: SGHRS, YFSETQ. Sequenced input: CD4+ T cells sorted from blood. This clonotype was sampled from a human donor in good health. This chain joins TRBV5-1 to TRBJ2-7, with TRBD2 as a weak D call on 6 bases. Here the CDR3 is given as CASRRDYEQYF. The nucleotides read TGCGCCTCGAGGCGGGACTACGAGCAGTACTTC.